The 12 T cell receptor beta chains below all came from one sample that was sequenced in a study of T-cell reconstitution after alpha-beta-depleted transplantation in children. The authors prepared the TCRbeta library with unique molecular identifiers. MiXCR, applied by TCRdb to the PCR reads, yields one record per CDR3 protein. Found here are a few hundred thousand distinct CDR3 sequences, about a tenth of them singletons; the top ten hold approximately 7.6%. This specimen consisted of PBMCs, obtained before TCRalphabeta/CD19-depleted stem cell transplant. These TCRs come from a boy younger than two with acute myeloid leukemia, due to receive a stem cell transplant.

This clonotype was seen at least ten times. The chain combines TRBV12-3 or TRBV12-4 with TRBJ1-2; 7 nucleotides align to TRBD1. The V and J ends lost 3 bases and 4 bases, in that order; junction bases with no gene match: 8. This CDR3 comprises 15 residues. The CDR3 protein is CASSFPRGEGYGYTF. As DNA, the CDR3 is TGTGCCAGCAGTTTCCCCAGGGGGGAAGGCTATGGCTACACCTTC.

V is TRBV10-3 and J is TRBJ2-7; TRBD1 matches at 11 bases. With V trimmed by 10 bases and J by 2 bases, 4 bases remained unmatched. Germline V gives CDR1 ENHRY, CDR2 SYGVKD. The CDR3 is 13 residues long. CDR3 sequence reads: CATGTGGAYEQYF. CDR3 in DNA: TGTGCCACCGGGACAGGGGGAGCCTACGAGCAGTACTTC.

This clonotype has a count of ten or more. V and J are TRBV27 and TRBJ1-6, with 12 nucleotides matching TRBD1. Looked up from germline, CDR1 is MNHEY and CDR2 is SMNVEV (reference sequence). Trimming took 6 bases from V and 10 from J; bases not matched to a gene: 7. This CDR3 is built from 15 residues. This chain's CDR3 is CASSSPGTGGSPLHF. The CDR3, as DNA: TGTGCCAGCAGCTCGCCCGGGACAGGGGGCTCACCCCTCCACTTT.

This clonotype was recorded many times. The V call is TRBV20-1, the J call TRBJ2-7; 10 bases line up with TRBD2. The CDR3 runs to 14 residues. The germline CDR1 and CDR2 sequences are DFQATT and SNEGSKA (reference sequence). V was clipped by 1 base and J by 3 bases; unmatched bases: 3. As DNA, the CDR3 is TGCAGTGCTAGAGGGCTAGCGGGGGTCTACGAGCAGTACTTC. It translates to CSARGLAGVYEQYF.

The chain joins TRBV20-1 to TRBJ2-2; D may match TRBD1 or TRBD2 (5 bases each). CDR1 is DFQATT, CDR2 SNEGSKA, per germline (reference sequence). The V gene lost 2 bases and the J gene lost 0 bases, with 13 bases spanning the gap. CDR3 length: 16 residues. The CDR3 DNA reads as TGCAGTGCTAGAAACCGAGGGGCGGCGAACACCGGGGAGCTGTTTTTT. Amino acid sequence: CSARNRGAANTGELFF.

This clonotype was recorded at least ten times. The V call is TRBV21-1, the J call TRBJ2-7. TRBV21-1 is classified as a pseudogene. The CDR3 extends over 15 amino acids. The CDR3 region is CASSKAPTPSYEQYF. The CDR3 DNA reads TGTGCCAGCAGCAAAGCTCCGACACCATCCTACGAGCAGTACTTC.

This clonotype was seen repeatedly, ten times or more. The rearrangement uses TRBV14 and TRBJ2-3; D is unresolved. Germline CDR1 SGHDN, CDR2 FVKESK. The CDR3 covers 15 residues. The V end lost 1 base, the J end lost 3 bases, and 11 bases lay between the germline ends. This chain's CDR3 is CASSQVPAWTDTQYF. CDR3 nucleotides: TGTGCCAGCAGCCAAGTTCCAGCGTGGACAGATACGCAGTATTTT.

The chain couples TRBV20-1 to TRBJ2-4, with 8 bases lining up with TRBD2. J was trimmed by 7 bases and V by 1 base; bases with no gene match: 6. The CDR3 is 14 amino acids. CDR1 and CDR2 from the germline V gene are DFQATT and SNEGSKA (reference sequence). The CDR3 is CSARVSGKSNIQYF. CDR3 sequence (DNA): TGCAGTGCTAGAGTTAGCGGGAAATCTAACATTCAGTACTTC.

This clonotype has at least ten counts. V is TRBV7-9 and J is TRBJ2-7, with TRBD1 as a possible D gene (6 bases). CDR1 is SEHNR, CDR2 FQNEAQ, per germline (reference sequence). CDR3 size: 14 residues. Trimming shortened V by 3 bases and J by 4 bases, and 13 bases separated the two germline ends. The CDR3, as DNA: TGTGCCAGCAGCTTGATACAGGGCTCTTACGAGCAGTACTTC. This translates into CASSLIQGSYEQYF.

This clonotype came up many times. The rearrangement joins TRBV5-6 to TRBJ2-7, with D possibly called TRBD1 or TRBD2 (5 bases each). In germline, CDR1 is SGHDT, CDR2 YYEEEE. The length of the CDR3 is 13 residues. V was trimmed by 7 bases and J by 2 bases, leaving 13 bases between them. The CDR3 region has the DNA TGTGCCAGCCGACACGGGGCTGCCTACGAGCAGTACTTC. This sequence encodes CASRHGAAYEQYF.

In this sample, this clonotype turned up many times. The gene calls are TRBV5-1 and TRBJ1-1, with D possibly TRBD1 on 5 matching bases. CDR3 size: 16 residues. Trimming removed 0 bases at V and 1 base at J, with 13 bases between. Germline loops: CDR1 SGHRS, CDR2 YFSETQ. The CDR3 region has the DNA TGCGCCAGCAGCTTGGAGCAGTCAGGGCGGAACACTGAAGCTTTCTTT. The encoded protein is CASSLEQSGRNTEAFF.

This clonotype has ten or more counts. This rearrangement joins TRBV29-1 to TRBJ1-1; 7 positions match TRBD1. The ends lost 4 bases at V and 12 bases at J; junction bases unmatched: 11. The germline V gene has CDR1 SQVTM and CDR2 ANQGSEA. CDR3 size: 12 residues. In DNA form, the CDR3 reads TGCAGCGTTGGTTGGACAGGTGCCGTGTCTTTCTTT. It encodes CSVGWTGAVSFF.